This T cell receptor beta chain was sequenced during a study of Graves' ophthalmopathy and Graves' hyperthyroidism. Study observations and caveats: Blood also harbored most expanded thyroid clonotypes above 0.001 frequency.

In germline, CDR1 is MGHDK, CDR2 SYGVNS. The CDR3 is 11 amino acids. V lost 6 bases and J 7 bases, leaving 10 bases between the germline ends. As concerns this clonotype: The antigen remains undetermined.

The diagnosis was founded upon clinical symptoms, serum thyroxine, TRAb, thyroid ultrasound and orbital computed tomography. RNA transcripts were the template, and TCR beta CDR3 regions were amplified from them. RT-PCR in the first round used HTBI primers; a second-round multiplex PCR followed. TCRdb reprocessed the multiplex PCR reads with MiXCR, giving one entry per CDR3 protein. The sample has over 650,000 distinct CDR3 sequences, 35% to 45% seen once. This TCR came from an adult man with Graves' ophthalmopathy. The sample was peripheral blood. V usage is TRBV25-1 and J usage is TRBJ2-7; the D gene is possibly TRBD1 (5 bases). The CDR3 sequence is CASRHNREQYF. In nucleotides, the CDR3 is TGTGCCAGCAGGCATAACAGGGAGCAGTACTTC.